These 32 T cell receptor beta chains share one sample of origin, sequenced in a study of blood T cell repertoires in COVID-19. Here immunoSEQ multiplex PCR was the method, and the copy in TCRdb shows in-frame clones only, minus some. In the table there are 380,000 or so clones, 80% to 90% of which are singletons. The sequencing input was peripheral blood. These receptors came from a woman aged 55-75 years with COVID-19, enrolled during active disease.

The chain has TRBV18 and TRBJ2-1; TRBD1 agrees at 9 bases. There are 14 residues in the CDR3. CDR1 KGHSH and CDR2 LQKENI come from the germline V gene. Trimming at V came to 8 bases and at J to 6 bases, leaving 8 bases not matched to a gene. CDR3: CASGDRVAGNEQFF. CDR3 coding DNA: TGTGCCAGCGGGGACAGGGTCGCGGGCAATGAGCAGTTCTTC.

This sequence joins TRBV4-2 and TRBJ1-1, with 11 bases that match TRBD1. CDR1 LGHNA and CDR2 YNFKEQ come from the germline V gene. The ends lost 6 bases at V and 4 bases at J; junction bases unmatched: 13. The CDR3 spans 17 residues. CDR3 sequence reads: CASSYRYSGTGGTEAFF. CDR3 coding DNA: TGTGCCAGCAGTTACCGATATTCCGGGACAGGGGGCACTGAAGCTTTCTTT.

The chain links TRBV4-2 to TRBJ2-3, with 9 bases lining up with TRBD2. The germline gives CDR1 LGHNA, CDR2 YNFKEQ. The CDR3 is made up of 15 amino acids. J gave up 5 bases and V 0 bases, and 3 bases lay outside the gene matches. The CDR3 here is CASSQEGGGGDTQYF. Written as DNA, the CDR3 is TGTGCCAGCAGCCAAGAGGGCGGGGGGGGAGATACGCAGTATTTT.

The rearrangement joins TRBV1 to TRBJ2-2; TRBD1 was called by the table and not checked on the DNA. TRBV1 counts as a pseudogene. The CDR3 runs 16 residues. Here the CDR3 reads CTSSQARVENTGELFF. Here the CDR3 DNA reads TGCACCAGCAGCCAAGCCAGGGTGGAGAACACCGGGGAGCTGTTTTTT.

The CDR3 here is CASSARDRVGETQYF. In DNA, the CDR3 is TGCGCCAGCAGCGCCCGGGACAGGGTTGGAGAGACCCAGTACTTC. The chain employs TRBV5-1 and TRBJ2-5; 9 bases line up with TRBD1. With V trimmed by 4 bases and J by 4 bases, 8 bases remained unmatched. The germline CDR1 and CDR2 sequences are SGHRS and YFSETQ. This CDR3 contains 15 residues.

The gene calls are TRBV5-1 and TRBJ2-3, with TRBD1 matching 10 bases. With 7 bases clipped from V and 3 bases from J, the junction kept 2 bases outside the gene matches. Germline loops: CDR1 SGHRS, CDR2 YFSETQ. This CDR3 comprises 13 residues. CDR3 residues: CASGGQGTDTQYF. The CDR3 bases are TGCGCCAGCGGGGGACAGGGGACAGATACGCAGTATTTT. Variable domain in full (rest from reference TRBV5-1 and TRBJ2-3): KAGVTQTPRYLIKTRGQQVTLSCSPISGHRSVSWYQQTPGQGLQFLFEYFSETQRNKGNFPGRFSGRQFSNSRSEMNVSTLELGDSALYLCASGGQGTDTQYFGPGTRLTVL.

The table lists this clone with a few counts. The rearrangement joins TRBV28 to TRBJ1-5; 9 bases agree with TRBD1. V shed 4 bases, J shed 4 bases, and the junction held 2 bases outside the gene matches. Looked up from germline, CDR1 is MDHEN and CDR2 is SYDVKM. The CDR3 is made up of 14 amino acids. CDR3 DNA: TGTGCCAGCAGTTCCGGGACAGGGAATCAGCCCCAGCATTTT. Translated, it gives CASSSGTGNQPQHF.

The J gene is TRBJ2-1, the V gene TRBV29-1, with TRBD1 identical over 8 bases. V shed 4 bases, J shed 1 base, and the junction held 3 bases outside the gene matches. The CDR3 sequence is 14 residues long. CDR1 is SQVTM and CDR2 is ANQGSEA in the germline V gene. The chain's CDR3 is CSVVGDRSYNEQFF. CDR3 coding DNA: TGCAGCGTTGTTGGGGACAGGTCCTACAATGAGCAGTTCTTC.

This clone was observed a single time. The rearrangement joins TRBV5-1 to TRBJ2-7, with 9 positions matching TRBD2. Germline CDR1 SGHRS, CDR2 YFSETQ. J was trimmed by 5 bases and V by 1 base; bases with no gene match: 7. The CDR3 has 15 residues. The CDR3: CASSLSSGGGNEQYF. CDR3 DNA: TGCGCCAGCAGCTTGAGTAGCGGGGGTGGGAACGAGCAGTACTTC.

The chain combines TRBV5-1 with TRBJ1-1; D ambiguous. Germline CDR1 and CDR2: SGHRS and YFSETQ. Trimming removed 0 bases at V and 6 bases at J, with 12 bases between. CDR3 length equals 14 residues. CDR3 bases: TGCGCCAGCAGCTTGGTGGGCAGGTGGGCTGAAGCTTTCTTT. Translated, it gives CASSLVGRWAEAFF.

Only a few counts were recorded for this clone. The CDR3 region has the DNA TGTGCCAGCTCACTAGGGACAGGGGAGACCCAGTACTTC. Translating it yields CASSLGTGETQYF. The V call is TRBV18, the J call TRBJ2-5; TRBD1 aligns across 9 bases. The V and J ends lost 4 bases and 5 bases, in that order; junction bases with no gene match: 2. The germline CDR1 and CDR2 sequences are KGHSH and LQKENI. The CDR3 runs to 13 residues.

The chain uses TRBV30 and TRBJ2-5, with D possibly being TRBD2 (5 bases). V dropped 5 bases and J dropped 4 bases, with 17 bases sitting between them. The germline CDR1 and CDR2 sequences are GTSNPN and SVGIG (reference sequence). The CDR3 length is 14 residues. CDR3 coding DNA: TGTGCCTGGGAAGGAGGTTCTTACGTAGAGACCCAGTACTTC. It codes for CAWEGGSYVETQYF.

For this clone: Other nucleotide sequences in the sample specify the same CDR3. The chain couples TRBV6-5 to TRBJ1-4; TRBD1 is a possible D gene (5 bases). The CDR3 sequence is 16 residues long. V lost 3 bases and J 0 bases, leaving 11 bases between the germline ends. Germline V lookup: CDR1 MNHEY, CDR2 SVGAGI. CDR3 residues: CASSYRGLATNEKLFF. The CDR3 DNA is TGTGCCAGCAGTTATCGGGGGTTGGCAACTAATGAAAAACTGTTTTTT.

This chain links TRBV11-2 with TRBJ2-1; 11 bases are a match to TRBD2. The CDR3 covers 15 residues. The V gene's germline CDR1 is SGHAT and CDR2 FQNNGV. With V trimmed by 1 base and J by 4 bases, 0 bases remained unmatched. The CDR3 loop reads CASSLASGGYNEQFF. CDR3 nucleotides: TGTGCCAGCAGCTTAGCTAGCGGGGGGTACAATGAGCAGTTCTTC.

The chain is built from TRBV25-1 and TRBJ1-2, with 8 bases fitting TRBD1. The CDR3 runs to 16 residues. The ends lost 1 base at V and 5 bases at J; junction bases unmatched: 9. The germline V gene encodes CDR1 MGHDK and CDR2 SYGVNS. CDR3 loop: CASSEFERTGSYGYTF. CDR3 nucleotide sequence: TGTGCCAGCAGTGAATTCGAAAGGACAGGGTCTTATGGCTACACCTTC.

This rearrangement joins TRBV5-1 to TRBJ2-7; D is perhaps TRBD2 (7 bases). The CDR3 length is 17 residues. Trimming cost V 0 bases and J 3 bases, with 19 bases left between them. The V gene's germline CDR1 is SGHRS and CDR2 YFSETQ. CDR3 coding DNA: TGCGCCAGCAGCTTGGGGACTGCCCGGGGGGCCCTCTACGAGCAGTACTTC. Encoded protein: CASSLGTARGALYEQYF.

This rearrangement joins TRBV7-2 to TRBJ1-2; no reliable D call. V lost 0 bases, J lost 5 bases, and 16 bases lay in between. The V gene's germline CDR1 is SGHTA and CDR2 FQGNSA. The CDR3 is made up of 16 amino acids. CDR3 amino acids: CASSLAEDRARYGYTF. The CDR3 region has the DNA TGTGCCAGCAGCTTAGCGGAGGACCGTGCCCGTTATGGCTACACCTTC. The full variable domain, rest sourced from reference TRBV7-2 and TRBJ1-2, is GAGVSQSPSNKVTEKGKDVELRCDPISGHTALYWYRQSLGQGLEFLIYFQGNSAPDKSGLPSDRFSAERTGGSVSTLTIQRTQQEDSAVYLCASSLAEDRARYGYTFGSGTRLTVV.

This chain links TRBV11-2 with TRBJ2-1, with unresolved D. CDR1 and CDR2 from the germline V gene are SGHAT and FQNNGV. The CDR3 has 11 amino acids. With 5 bases removed from V and 12 bases from J, the gap between germline ends came to 11 bases. The CDR3 DNA follows: TGTGCCAGCAGCCCTAACGTTCTGCAGTTCTTC. It yields the protein CASSPNVLQFF.

The chain combines TRBV29-1 with TRBJ2-3, with TRBD1 matching over 8 bases. V lost 6 bases to trimming and J lost 3 bases; unmatched junction nucleotides: 17. Germline CDR1 is SQVTM and CDR2 is ANQGSEA. There are 17 residues in the CDR3. DNA for the CDR3: TGCAGCGTGGACCAGCGTAGGACAGGGAGGAGGACAGATACGCAGTATTTT. It yields the protein CSVDQRRTGRRTDTQYF.

This clone was picked up a small number of times. The chain is built from TRBV12-3 or TRBV12-4 and TRBJ1-1; 7 nucleotides match TRBD1. The CDR3 loop spans 13 amino acids. Trimming cost V 6 bases and J 5 bases; bases outside gene matches: 6. The CDR3 protein is CASSPQQGTEAFF. CDR3 bases: TGTGCCAGCAGCCCTCAACAGGGGACTGAAGCTTTCTTT.

The chain couples TRBV6-6 to TRBJ1-5, with D possibly TRBD1 on 5 matching bases. Trimming pared 7 bases from V and 7 bases from J, leaving 17 bases between. The CDR3 is 14 amino acids. Germline CDR1 MNHNY, CDR2 SVGAGI (reference sequence). CDR3 sequence (DNA): TGTGCCAGCAATGTAGGGGTTCTTGGGCAGCCCCAGCATTTT. Its protein is CASNVGVLGQPQHF.

The chain couples TRBV23-1 to TRBJ2-5; 8 bases match TRBD1. TRBV23-1 is assigned to the ORF class and has an uncertain function. The V gene end was trimmed by 1 base and the J gene end by 3 bases; junction bases not matched to a gene: 4. This CDR3 is built from 15 residues. In nucleotides, the CDR3 is TGCGCCAGCAGTCAATTCTCGACAGGGGAAGAGACCCAGTACTTC. Protein: CASSQFSTGEETQYF.

This rearrangement joins TRBV2 to TRBJ2-7; D is unclear. The CDR3 has 11 amino acids. V lost 5 bases and J lost 2, with 4 bases in between. CDR1 SNHLY and CDR2 FYNNEI come from the germline V gene. The CDR3 DNA is TGTGCCAGCAGTAACACCTACGAGCAGTACTTC. It codes for CASSNTYEQYF.

This clone was detected a few times. The same CDR3 also results from other DNA sequences found in this sample. V gene TRBV7-2 combines with J gene TRBJ1-1, with 7 bases lining up with TRBD1. The CDR3 is 14 amino acids. Germline CDR1 SGHTA, CDR2 FQGNSA. V trimming: 5 bases; J trimming: 2 bases; junction bases outside the gene matches: 5. The CDR3 loop is CASSLGTANTEAFF. For the CDR3, the DNA is TGTGCCAGCAGCCTCGGGACAGCAAACACTGAAGCTTTCTTT.

The rearrangement joins TRBV2 to TRBJ2-5, with 8 bases identical to TRBD2. The CDR3 is 15 amino acids. Unmatched junction bases numbered 11, after V lost 6 bases and J lost 5 bases. Germline CDR1 SNHLY, CDR2 FYNNEI. As DNA, the CDR3 is TGTGCCAGCAGCGGACCTCGGGGGGGCGGGGAGACCCAGTACTTC. Amino acids: CASSGPRGGGETQYF.

The J gene is TRBJ2-1, the V gene TRBV7-2, with 9 positions matching TRBD2. The V gene end was trimmed by 1 base and the J gene end by 2 bases; junction bases not matched to a gene: 6. Germline assignment: CDR1 SGHTA and CDR2 FQGNSA. The CDR3 covers 17 residues. The CDR3 region has the DNA TGTGCCAGCAGCTTAGATTTGGGCGGGGGGGCCTACAATGAGCAGTTCTTC. It yields the protein CASSLDLGGGAYNEQFF.

The chain links TRBV23-1 to TRBJ2-4, with D possibly being TRBD2 (5 bases). TRBV23-1 is placed among ORFs of uncertain function. The V end lost 6 bases, the J end lost 7 bases, and 19 bases lay between the germline ends. The CDR3 is made up of 15 amino acids. This chain's CDR3 is CASRDPRGSGNIQYF. The CDR3 DNA sequence: TGCGCCAGCAGAGACCCGAGAGGGTCTGGTAACATTCAGTACTTC.

The chain employs TRBV6-2 or TRBV6-3 and TRBJ2-3, with 10 bases identical to TRBD2. With V trimmed by 2 bases and J by 2 bases, 7 bases remained unmatched. The CDR3 contains 17 residues. Germline V lookup: CDR1 MNHEY, CDR2 SVGEGT. For the CDR3, the DNA is TGTGCCAGCAGTTACGGGTTAGCGGGGGGACTCACAGATACGCAGTATTTT. This codes for CASSYGLAGGLTDTQYF.

The chain combines TRBV6-6 with TRBJ1-2; D call uncertain. The germline V gene has CDR1 MNHNY and CDR2 SVGAGI (reference sequence). This CDR3 region has 15 residues. V gave up 0 bases and J gave up 2 bases, with 10 bases separating them. This CDR3 is CASSYSARLNYGYTF. CDR3 bases: TGTGCCAGCAGTTACTCGGCCAGACTGAACTATGGCTACACCTTC.

The chain employs TRBV18 and TRBJ1-1, with TRBD1 matching over 9 bases. Germline lookup yields CDR1 KGHSH and CDR2 LQKENI. The trim removed 0 bases at V and 2 bases at J, leaving 4 bases unmatched. The CDR3 has 16 amino acids. The CDR3 sequence is CASSPPAGQGNTEAFF. Written as DNA, the CDR3 is TGTGCCAGCTCACCACCGGCGGGACAGGGAAACACTGAAGCTTTCTTT.

V is TRBV6-2 or TRBV6-3 and J is TRBJ1-3, with D possibly being TRBD1 (6 bases). The CDR3 has 17 amino acids. Germline-derived CDR1 and CDR2 are MNHEY and SVGEGT. Trimming cost V 2 bases and J 0 bases, with 14 bases left between them. The DNA of the CDR3 is TGTGCCAGCAGTTACGACCGCTACAGGGACTCTGGAAACACCATATATTTT. Translation gives CASSYDRYRDSGNTIYF.

This chain links TRBV4-2 with TRBJ1-4, with a possible D match to TRBD1 (6 bases). Germline V gives CDR1 LGHNA, CDR2 YNFKEQ. V was pared by 2 bases and J by 7 bases, with 26 bases between. The CDR3 runs to 19 residues. The CDR3 DNA sequence: TGTGCCAGCAGCCAAATTAGGTATGAACAGGGCCTTCATTCTGAAAAACTGTTTTTT. It encodes CASSQIRYEQGLHSEKLFF.